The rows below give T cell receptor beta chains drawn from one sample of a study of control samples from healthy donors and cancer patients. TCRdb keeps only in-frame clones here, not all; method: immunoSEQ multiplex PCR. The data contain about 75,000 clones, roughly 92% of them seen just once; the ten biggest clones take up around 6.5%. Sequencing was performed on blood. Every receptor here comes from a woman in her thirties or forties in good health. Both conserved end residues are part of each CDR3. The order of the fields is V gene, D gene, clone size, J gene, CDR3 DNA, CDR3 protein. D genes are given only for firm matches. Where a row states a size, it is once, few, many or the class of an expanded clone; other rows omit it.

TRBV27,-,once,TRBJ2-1,TGTGCCAGCAGTTTGAAAGACCTCCACAATGAGCAGTTCTTC,CASSLKDLHNEQFF
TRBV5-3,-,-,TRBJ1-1,TGTGCCAGAAGTTCACCAAACACTGAAGCTTTCTTT,CARSSPNTEAFF
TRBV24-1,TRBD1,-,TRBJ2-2,TGTGCCACCAGTGAAACAGGGGCATTGAACACCGGGGAGCTGTTTTTT,CATSETGALNTGELFF
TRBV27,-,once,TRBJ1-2,TGTGCCAGCAGTTTTGCGTCAGGGGCCTATGGCTACACCTTC,CASSFASGAYGYTF
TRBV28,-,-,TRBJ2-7,TGTGCCATTCTGAAGGCGGGCAGGTCCTACGAGCAGTACTTC,CAILKAGRSYEQYF
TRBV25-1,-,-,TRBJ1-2,TGTGCCAGCAGTGACCCGGGTCCCGCTACTAACTATGGCTACACCTTC,CASSDPGPATNYGYTF
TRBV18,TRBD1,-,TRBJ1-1,TGTGCCAGCTCACGAACAGGGGAATTTATAGCTTTCTTT,CASSRTGEFIAFF
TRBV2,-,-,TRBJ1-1,TGTGCCAGCAGTGAAGGAGGTGGTGTAACTGAAGCTTTCTTT,CASSEGGGVTEAFF
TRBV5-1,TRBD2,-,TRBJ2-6,TGCGCCAGCAGCGGACCGGGACTAGCGGGAGTCTCTGGGGCCAACGTCCTGACTTTC,CASSGPGLAGVSGANVLTF
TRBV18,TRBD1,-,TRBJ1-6,TGTGCCAGCTCACCGGACAGGGGAAATTCACCCCTCCACTTT,CASSPDRGNSPLHF
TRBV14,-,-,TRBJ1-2,TGTGCCAGCAGCCAACGACAGAGCCTCTATGGCTACACCTTC,CASSQRQSLYGYTF
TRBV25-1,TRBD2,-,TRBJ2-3,TGTGCCAGCAGTGCCCGCGGGAGGGTGGGAGATACGCAGTATTTT,CASSARGRVGDTQYF
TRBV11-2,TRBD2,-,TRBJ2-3,TGTGCCAGCAGCTTACGGACTAGCGATGGCACAGATACGCAGTATTTT,CASSLRTSDGTDTQYF
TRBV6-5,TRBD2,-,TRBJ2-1,TGTGCCAGCAGATTTAGCGGGAGTTCCTACAATGAGCAGTTCTTC,CASRFSGSSYNEQFF
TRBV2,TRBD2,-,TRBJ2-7,TGTGCCAGCAGGGCCGGACTAGCGGTTGGAACCTACGAGCAGTACTTC,CASRAGLAVGTYEQYF